This TCR beta chain is drawn from a study of cytomegalovirus exposure and HLA in healthy donors. Study at large: An early data release held 80 million or so unique TCRs from HLA-typed donors. For the roughly 370 genotyped donors, over 80% fell within the Caucasian-associated ancestry cluster.

PCR was performed using 60 Vbeta and 13 Jbeta primers. The data were produced by immunoSEQ multiplex PCR, yet TCRdb's version contains in-frame clones alone and is incomplete. The sample has fewer than 140,000 clones, around 80% seen once; the top ten hold roughly 6%. On this clone itself: Its cognate antigen is unknown.

Study findings and constraints: Later analysis found that TCR beta chains associated with HLA were more clonally expanded than other, equally common chains. Compared with the approximately 670-donor mean, an Asian-associated ancestry cluster reportedly had fewer N-insertions, according to a later analysis.

The CDR3 contains 15 residues. Trimming cost V 6 bases and J 5 bases; bases outside gene matches: 8. Germline lookup yields CDR1 SGDLS and CDR2 YYNGEE. The sequence was obtained from a woman in her forties or fifties in good health and CMV-seropositive. The rearrangement uses TRBV9 and TRBJ2-3; 11 nucleotides align to TRBD2. The sample taken for sequencing was PBMCs. CDR3 coding DNA: TGTGCCAGCACCTTTAGCGGGGGGGCCATAGATACGCAGTATTTT. Protein: CASTFSGGAIDTQYF. Drawing the rest from reference TRBV9 and TRBJ2-3, the complete variable domain is DSGVTQTPKHLITATGQRVTLRCSPRSGDLSVYWYQQSLDQGLQFLIQYYNGEERAKGNILERFSAQQFPDLHSELNLSSLELGDSALYFCASTFSGGAIDTQYFGPGTRLTVL.